This T cell receptor (beta chain) was sequenced for a study of shared clonotypes between healthy human individuals (dated by TCRdb to about 2020). In terms of the full investigation: Three men and a couple of women, aged 18 to 49 years, made up the cohort. Leukapheresis yielded between about 0.85 and 9.5 billion PBMCs per donor. To estimate repertoire size and how much clonotypes are shared between individuals, the study performed deep sequencing of blood TCR repertoires from a few healthy adults. For each donor, CD4 naive and CD4 memory were each given three plates, CD8 naive was given two plates, and CD8 memory was given one plate. To increase sequencing depth and limit assay-specific biases, different laboratories used diverse techniques to prepare libraries and sequence TCR repertoires.

Using the deep immunoSEQ assay, multiplex PCR amplified TCR CDR3 regions from genomic DNA. Genomic DNA extracted from each cell subset was distributed evenly over all wells of several immunoSEQ 96-well plates, and each plate served as one replicate. For sorted subsets, approximately 200 ng of genomic DNA, equivalent to around 30,000 T cell genomes, went into each replicate PCR. Purified libraries were measured with a Qubit 3.0 fluorometer, size-checked on a Bioanalyzer 2100, and measured again with the KAPA Library Quantification kit. A separate single-read 150-cycle Illumina NextSeq 550 flow cell was used to sequence each immunoSEQ 96-well plate. In the source study's methods: The immunoSEQ output contained only junctional sequences without quality scores, so filtering could not match that applied to full-length reads. Sequences were annotated with PyIR, a Python wrapper for IgBLAST v1.9, using IMGT germline references to assign V/J genes and CDR3. Any read was removed if the V/J assignment was weak (E-value above 1e-6), the CDR3 was missing, or the read contained stop codons, out-of-frame junctions, or ambiguous translated residues. V3J clonotypes were defined as sequences sharing the same inferred V gene, J gene, and CDR3 amino acid sequence. Percentage overlap between repertoires was calculated by dividing the number of shared unique clonotypes by the size of the smaller repertoire. Repertoire richness was assessed with RTK rarefaction, the Chao1 estimator, and Recon v2.1 estimates of unobserved clonotypes. For all TCRbeta clonotypes obtained by the gDNA method from several donors, generation probabilities were computed with OLGA. TCRdb took over this immuneACCESS table, retaining in-frame rearrangements with V and J assigned. Such tables are incomplete; in checked studies, under half of the missing clones stem from an unresolved V gene, and the remainder is unexplained. The V and J calls and clone size come from that table; D and trimming were worked out from the DNA. The sample table contains over 800,000 clones; only one count was recorded for 85% to 95% of them. The ten largest clones capture under 30% of the sample.

CD8 naive samples consisted of CD45RO-negative cells that were positively selected for CCR7, yielding a CD45RA+CCR7+ population without TemRA cells. Donors were healthy HIV-negative adults with no recently reported acute infections or vaccinations. All donors were Caucasian adults living in Nashville, Tennessee, USA. Blood was obtained by leukapheresis, after which PBMCs were separated by Ficoll-Histopaque density gradient centrifugation and cryopreserved in liquid nitrogen vapor phase. Analytical flow cytometry was used to check the purity and quantity of every magnetically sorted T cell population. Genomic DNA was isolated from each sorted fraction and quantified by UV absorbance on a Nanodrop 2000c. Broader findings and caveats from the paper: Pairwise subsampling indicated that sequencing depth was expected to affect the degree of clonotype sharing among donors. Sampling was limited to blood, and TCR repertoires in tissue likely differ from TCR repertoires in blood. Across a few donors, around 5.4% of naive CD4, 3.5% of naive CD8, 2.3% of memory CD4, and over 0.35% of memory CD8 clonotypes were shared. Estimated clonotype richness was generally larger for naive than for memory subsets. The small number of donors limited the genetic and exposure-history diversity represented. Compared with non-shared clonotypes, the clonotypes found in all four sorted-subset donors had higher generation probabilities. Rarefaction of sorted-subset datasets indicated incomplete sequencing despite the large sequencing depth.

The CDR3 runs 15 amino acids, cysteine and phenylalanine included. Just the 45-base CDR3 DNA is kept, in frame starting at base 1. Reading the germline V gene gives CDR1 SQVTM and CDR2 ANQGSEA. Germline trimming amounts to 0 bases on V and 2 bases on J, with 6 as the count of junction bases outside the gene matches. Concerning this clone itself: Its antigen remains undetermined. No base qualities exist here, and no much larger clone lies one base off it.

The TCR was taken from a man aged 25-45 years in good health. The sequence links TRBV29-1 to TRBJ2-5; TRBD1 aligns with 7 central bases. The sequenced sample consisted of naive CD8+ T cells sorted from blood. The sample's cell subset or site label, decoded: CD45RA+CCR7+. The DNA sequence is given as TGCAGCGTTGAAGAGCTCGGGACAGAGCAAGAGACCCAGTACTTC. It codes for CSVEELGTEQETQYF.